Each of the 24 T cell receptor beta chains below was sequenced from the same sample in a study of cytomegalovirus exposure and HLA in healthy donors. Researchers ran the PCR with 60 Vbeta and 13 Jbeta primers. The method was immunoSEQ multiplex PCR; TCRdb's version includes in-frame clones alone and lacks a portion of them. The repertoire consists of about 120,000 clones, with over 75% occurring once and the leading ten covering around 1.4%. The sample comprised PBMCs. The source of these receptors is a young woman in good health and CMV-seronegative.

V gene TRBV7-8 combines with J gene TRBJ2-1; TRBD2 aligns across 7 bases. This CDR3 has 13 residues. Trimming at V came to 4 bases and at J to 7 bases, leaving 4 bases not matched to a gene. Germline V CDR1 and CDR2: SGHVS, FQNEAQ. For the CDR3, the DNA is TGTGCCAGCAGCTCGGGGGGATCGAATGAGCAGTTCTTC. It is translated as CASSSGGSNEQFF.

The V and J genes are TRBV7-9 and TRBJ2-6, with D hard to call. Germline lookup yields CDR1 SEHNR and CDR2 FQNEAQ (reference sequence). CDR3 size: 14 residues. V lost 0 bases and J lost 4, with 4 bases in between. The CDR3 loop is CASSLAAGANVLTF. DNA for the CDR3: TGTGCCAGCAGCTTAGCAGCCGGGGCCAACGTCCTGACTTTC.

The CDR3 DNA reads as TGTGCCAGCACCCTTTGGAGTATCGGGACAGGGGAAACTTTCTTT. This codes for CASTLWSIGTGETFF. The gene calls are TRBV5-8 and TRBJ1-1; the match to TRBD1 covers 10 bases. Germline-derived CDR1 and CDR2 are SGHTS and YDEGEE. With 6 bases clipped from V and 12 bases from J, the junction kept 17 bases outside the gene matches. CDR3 length: 15 residues. The full variable domain, with the rest looked up from reference TRBV5-8 and TRBJ1-1, is EAGVTQSPTHLIKTRGQQATLRCSPISGHTSVYWYQQALGLGLQFLLWYDEGEERNRGNFPPRFSGRQFPNYSSELNVNALELEDSALYLCASTLWSIGTGETFFGQGTRLTVV.

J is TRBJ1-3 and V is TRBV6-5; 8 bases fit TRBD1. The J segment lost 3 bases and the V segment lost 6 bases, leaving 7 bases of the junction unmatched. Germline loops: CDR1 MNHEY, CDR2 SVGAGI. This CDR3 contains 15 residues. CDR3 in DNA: TGTGCCAGCAGACCGGACAGGGCTTATGGAAACACCATATATTTT. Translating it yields CASRPDRAYGNTIYF.

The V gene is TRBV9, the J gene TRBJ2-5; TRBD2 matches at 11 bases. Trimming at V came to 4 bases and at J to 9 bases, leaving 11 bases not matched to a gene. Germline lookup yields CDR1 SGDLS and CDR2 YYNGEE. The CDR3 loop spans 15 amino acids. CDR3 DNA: TGTGCCAGCAGCTTGACTAGCGGGACAATTGTGGCCCAGTACTTC. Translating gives CASSLTSGTIVAQYF.

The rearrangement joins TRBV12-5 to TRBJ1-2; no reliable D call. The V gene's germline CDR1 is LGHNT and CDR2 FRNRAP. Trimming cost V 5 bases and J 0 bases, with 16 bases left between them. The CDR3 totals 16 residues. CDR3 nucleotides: TGTGCTAGTGGTCGATATCAGGATACGACTAACTATGGCTACACCTTC. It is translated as CASGRYQDTTNYGYTF.

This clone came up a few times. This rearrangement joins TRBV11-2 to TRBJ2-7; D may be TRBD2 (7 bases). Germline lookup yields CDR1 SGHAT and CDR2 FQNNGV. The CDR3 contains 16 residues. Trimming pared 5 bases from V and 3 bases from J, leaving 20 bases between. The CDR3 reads CASSTWRGGAFYEQYF. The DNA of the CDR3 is TGTGCCAGCAGCACGTGGAGAGGGGGGGCGTTCTACGAGCAGTACTTC.

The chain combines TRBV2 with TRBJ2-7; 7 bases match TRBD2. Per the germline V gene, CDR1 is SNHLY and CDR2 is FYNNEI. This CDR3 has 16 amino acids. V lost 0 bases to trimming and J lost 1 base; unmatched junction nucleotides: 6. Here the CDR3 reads CASSEAAGDLSYEQYF. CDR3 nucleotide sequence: TGTGCCAGCAGTGAAGCGGCGGGGGATTTATCCTACGAGCAGTACTTC.

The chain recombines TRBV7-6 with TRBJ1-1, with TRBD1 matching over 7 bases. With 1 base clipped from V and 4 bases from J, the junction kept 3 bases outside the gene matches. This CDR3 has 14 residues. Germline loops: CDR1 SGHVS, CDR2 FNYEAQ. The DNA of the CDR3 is TGTGCCAGCAGCTTAGGACAGGGAACCACTGAAGCTTTCTTT. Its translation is CASSLGQGTTEAFF.

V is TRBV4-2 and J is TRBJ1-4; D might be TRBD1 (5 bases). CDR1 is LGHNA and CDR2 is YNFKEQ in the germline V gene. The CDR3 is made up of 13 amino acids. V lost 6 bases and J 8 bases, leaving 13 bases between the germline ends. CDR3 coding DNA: TGTGCCAGCAGACGTGGGCAGGGCGAAAAACTGTTTTTT. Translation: CASRRGQGEKLFF.

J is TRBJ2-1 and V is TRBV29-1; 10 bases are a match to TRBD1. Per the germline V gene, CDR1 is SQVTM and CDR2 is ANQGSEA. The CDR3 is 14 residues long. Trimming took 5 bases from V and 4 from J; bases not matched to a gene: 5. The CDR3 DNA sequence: TGCAGCGTTACCGGGACAGGGGTGTACAATGAGCAGTTCTTC. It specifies CSVTGTGVYNEQFF.

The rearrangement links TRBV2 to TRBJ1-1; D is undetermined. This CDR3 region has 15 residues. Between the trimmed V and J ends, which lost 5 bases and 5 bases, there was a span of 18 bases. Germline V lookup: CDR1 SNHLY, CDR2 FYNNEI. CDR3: CASSSPALGGTEAFF. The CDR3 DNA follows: TGTGCCAGCAGTTCCCCGGCCCTCGGCGGGACTGAAGCTTTCTTT.

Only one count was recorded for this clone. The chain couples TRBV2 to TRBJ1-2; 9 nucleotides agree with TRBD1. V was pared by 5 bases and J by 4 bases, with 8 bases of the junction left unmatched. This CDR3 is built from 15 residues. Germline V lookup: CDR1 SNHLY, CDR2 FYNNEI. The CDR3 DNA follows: TGTGCCAGCAGTTGGCGGACAGGGGTTGCCTATGGCTACACCTTC. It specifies CASSWRTGVAYGYTF.

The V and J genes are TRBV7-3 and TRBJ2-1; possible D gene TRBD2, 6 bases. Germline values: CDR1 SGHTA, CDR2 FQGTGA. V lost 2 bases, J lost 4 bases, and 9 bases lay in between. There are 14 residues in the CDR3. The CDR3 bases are TGTGCCAGCAGCTTAGGCGGGGTTTACAATGAGCAGTTCTTC. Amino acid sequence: CASSLGGVYNEQFF.

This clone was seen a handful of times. The CDR3 DNA reads TGTGCCAGCAGCTTTTCCTTAGGGGCCTACGAGCAGTACTTC. This gives the protein CASSFSLGAYEQYF. The chain links TRBV7-9 to TRBJ2-7; maybe TRBD1 (5 bases). Germline-derived CDR1 and CDR2 are SEHNR and FQNEAQ (reference sequence). The CDR3 totals 14 residues. Trimming cost V 3 bases and J 2 bases, with 11 bases left between them.

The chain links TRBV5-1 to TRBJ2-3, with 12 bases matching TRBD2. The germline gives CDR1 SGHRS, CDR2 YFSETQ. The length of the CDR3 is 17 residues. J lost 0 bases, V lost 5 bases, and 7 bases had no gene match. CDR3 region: CASRLAGGGFSTDTQYF. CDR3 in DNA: TGCGCCAGCAGGCTAGCGGGGGGGGGATTTAGCACAGATACGCAGTATTTT.

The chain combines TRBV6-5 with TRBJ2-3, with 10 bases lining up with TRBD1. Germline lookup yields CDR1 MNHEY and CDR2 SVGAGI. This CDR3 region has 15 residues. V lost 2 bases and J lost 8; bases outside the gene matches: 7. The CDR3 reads CASSYGGQGFRTQYF. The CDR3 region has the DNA TGTGCCAGCAGTTACGGGGGACAGGGGTTTCGTACGCAGTATTTT.

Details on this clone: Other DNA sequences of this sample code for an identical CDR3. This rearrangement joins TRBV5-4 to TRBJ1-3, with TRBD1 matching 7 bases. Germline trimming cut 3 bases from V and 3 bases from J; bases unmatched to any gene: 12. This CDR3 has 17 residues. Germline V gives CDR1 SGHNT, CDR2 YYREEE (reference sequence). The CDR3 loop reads CASSSHSAGQVGNTIYF. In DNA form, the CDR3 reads TGTGCCAGCAGCTCTCATTCTGCCGGACAGGTTGGAAACACCATATATTTT.

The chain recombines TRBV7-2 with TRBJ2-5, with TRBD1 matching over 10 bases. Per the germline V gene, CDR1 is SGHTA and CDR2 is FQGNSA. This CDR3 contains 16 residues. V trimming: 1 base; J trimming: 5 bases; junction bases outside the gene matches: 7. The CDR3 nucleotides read TGTGCCAGCAGCTTAGGAGACAGGGGGCTCGAGGAGACCCAGTACTTC. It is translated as CASSLGDRGLEETQYF.

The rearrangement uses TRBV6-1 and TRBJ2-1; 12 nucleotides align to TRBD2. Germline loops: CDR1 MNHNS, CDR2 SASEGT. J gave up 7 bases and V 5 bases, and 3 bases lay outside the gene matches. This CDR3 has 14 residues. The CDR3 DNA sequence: TGTGCCAGCAGTCTAGCGGGAGGGTATAATGAGCAGTTCTTC. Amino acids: CASSLAGGYNEQFF.

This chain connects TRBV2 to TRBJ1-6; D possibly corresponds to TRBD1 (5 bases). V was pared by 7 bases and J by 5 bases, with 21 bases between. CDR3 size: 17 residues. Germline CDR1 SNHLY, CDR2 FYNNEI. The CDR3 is CASTLSLVRGNNSPLHF. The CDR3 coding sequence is TGTGCCAGCACCCTAAGCCTTGTGCGGGGGAATAATTCACCCCTCCACTTT. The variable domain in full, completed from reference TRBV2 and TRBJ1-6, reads EPEVTQTPSHQVTQMGQEVILRCVPISNHLYFYWYRQILGQKVEFLVSFYNNEISEKSEIFDDQFSVERPDGSNFTLKIRSTKLEDSAMYFCASTLSLVRGNNSPLHFGNGTRLTVT.

CDR3 residues: CASTLQGYLGEGYTF. The CDR3 DNA sequence: TGTGCCAGCACCCTACAGGGATATTTAGGGGAAGGCTACACCTTC. This chain uses TRBV2 with TRBJ1-2; the D gene is possibly TRBD1 (6 bases). With 7 bases removed from V and 8 bases from J, the gap between germline ends came to 23 bases. There are 15 residues in the CDR3. The germline V gene has CDR1 SNHLY and CDR2 FYNNEI.

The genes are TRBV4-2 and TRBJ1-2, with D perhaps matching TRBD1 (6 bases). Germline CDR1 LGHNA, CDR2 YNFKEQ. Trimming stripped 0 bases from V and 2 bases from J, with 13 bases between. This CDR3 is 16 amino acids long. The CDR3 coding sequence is TGTGCCAGCAGCCAAGATCGGGGGGCGTTGAACTATGGCTACACCTTC. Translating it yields CASSQDRGALNYGYTF.

The CDR3 protein is CSVGGGRVDTEAFF. CDR3 nucleotide sequence: TGCAGCGTTGGGGGGGGCAGGGTGGACACTGAAGCTTTCTTT. The V gene is TRBV29-1, the J gene TRBJ1-1; D might be TRBD1 (6 bases). The CDR3 runs to 14 residues. Germline V gives CDR1 SQVTM, CDR2 ANQGSEA. Trimming removed 4 bases from V and 3 bases from J, with 15 bases in between.